These 10 T cell receptor beta chains were sequenced from one sample in a study of blood T cell repertoires in COVID-19. The method was immunoSEQ multiplex PCR; TCRdb's version includes in-frame clones alone and lacks a portion of them. The sample contains 43,000 or so clones, roughly nine tenths of which appear only once. Sequences were obtained from peripheral blood. The receptors here all came from a man between 60 and 70 years old with active or convalescent COVID-19.

The J gene is TRBJ2-1, the V gene TRBV14, with a possible D match to TRBD2 (5 bases). CDR1 and CDR2 from the germline V gene are SGHDN and FVKESK. The CDR3 is made up of 13 amino acids. V lost 3 bases to trimming and J lost 8 bases, with 11 bases between them. CDR3 sequence (DNA): TGTGCCAGCAGCCAGATCGGGGTAGATGAGCAGTTCTTC. Amino acid sequence: CASSQIGVDEQFF.

The rearrangement uses TRBV7-9 and TRBJ2-1; TRBD1 might be the D (6 bases). Germline V gene data show CDR1 as SEHNR and CDR2 as FQNEAQ (reference sequence). Trimming cost V 5 bases and J 4 bases, with 21 bases left between them. This CDR3 region has 17 residues. Here the CDR3 reads CASSDQFGTHLYNEQFF. CDR3 DNA: TGTGCCAGCAGCGACCAATTCGGGACACACCTTTACAATGAGCAGTTCTTC.

The chain recombines TRBV9 with TRBJ1-2, with a weak D call TRBD1 (5 bases). Germline V gene lookup returns CDR1 SGDLS and CDR2 YYNGEE. The V gene lost 4 bases and the J gene lost 7 bases, with 11 bases spanning the gap. The CDR3 sequence is 12 residues long. CDR3 coding DNA: TGTGCCAGCAGCAATCAGGGAGGTGGCTACACCTTC. This codes for CASSNQGGGYTF.

The V call is TRBV5-1, the J call TRBJ1-4; TRBD1 is a possible D gene (6 bases). The germline gives CDR1 SGHRS, CDR2 YFSETQ. The CDR3 runs 13 residues. The V and J ends lost 0 bases and 8 bases respectively, with 8 bases between them. This CDR3 is CASSLDRAEKLFF. DNA for the CDR3: TGCGCCAGCAGCTTGGACAGGGCCGAAAAACTGTTTTTT.

The chain links TRBV5-1 to TRBJ2-2, with D possibly being TRBD2 (5 bases). CDR1 SGHRS and CDR2 YFSETQ come from the germline V gene. This CDR3 is built from 15 residues. With 7 bases removed from V and 3 bases from J, the gap between germline ends came to 16 bases. This CDR3 reads CASFPGNGDTGELFF. CDR3 in DNA: TGCGCCAGCTTCCCGGGGAATGGGGACACCGGGGAGCTGTTTTTT.

V usage is TRBV19 and J usage is TRBJ1-5; tentatively, D is TRBD1 (5 bases). V was clipped by 4 bases and J by 6 bases, with 13 bases between them. CDR3 size: 14 residues. The germline V gene encodes CDR1 LNHDA and CDR2 SQIVND (reference sequence). CDR3 in amino acids: CASSSQGGVQPQHF. CDR3 bases: TGTGCCAGTAGTAGCCAGGGAGGGGTTCAGCCCCAGCATTTT. Looking up the rest from reference TRBV19 and TRBJ1-5 gives the full variable domain: DGGITQSPKYLFRKEGQNVTLSCEQNLNHDAMYWYRQDPGQGLRLIYYSQIVNDFQKGDIAEGYSVSREKKESFPLTVTSAQKNPTAFYLCASSSQGGVQPQHFGDGTRLSIL.

The chain combines TRBV10-3 with TRBJ2-3; D is possibly TRBD2 (5 bases). CDR3 size: 12 residues. Germline CDR1 ENHRY, CDR2 SYGVKD. With 6 bases removed from V and 4 bases from J, the gap between germline ends came to 8 bases. The CDR3 sequence is CAIRAESDTQYF. In nucleotides, the CDR3 is TGTGCCATCAGAGCGGAATCAGATACGCAGTATTTT.

This clone qualifies as medium-sized. The chain joins TRBV28 to TRBJ2-2; possibly TRBD1 for D (5 bases). The germline V gene encodes CDR1 MDHEN and CDR2 SYDVKM. The CDR3 covers 13 residues. Trimming took 2 bases from V and 5 from J, leaving 6 bases between them. CDR3 nucleotides: TGTGCCAGCAGTTTAAGGGGAACCGGGGAGCTGTTTTTT. Amino acids: CASSLRGTGELFF.

CDR3 coding DNA: TGTGCCAGTAGTTCCCCGGGACAGCTCACAGATACGCAGTATTTT. Protein sequence: CASSSPGQLTDTQYF. The chain has TRBV19 and TRBJ2-3; 7 nucleotides match TRBD1. Germline lookup yields CDR1 LNHDA and CDR2 SQIVND (reference sequence). The CDR3 covers 15 residues. V trimming: 5 bases; J trimming: 2 bases; junction bases outside the gene matches: 7.

The genes are TRBV7-8 and TRBJ2-5, with TRBD1 matching 10 bases. The CDR3 totals 14 residues. The trim removed 1 base at V and 4 bases at J, leaving 0 bases unmatched. CDR1 is SGHVS and CDR2 is FQNEAQ in the germline V gene. The chain's CDR3 is CASSLGTGGETQYF. CDR3 DNA: TGTGCCAGCAGCTTAGGGACAGGGGGAGAGACCCAGTACTTC.